This T cell receptor (beta chain) was sequenced in a study of cytomegalovirus exposure and HLA in healthy donors. Study-wide findings and caveats: Segments of the TCR beta V type were, in most cases, productive about 87% or about 30% of the time in an earlier analysis.

A note on this clone: What it binds is unknown.

A multiplex PCR was run with 60 Vbeta primers and 13 Jbeta primers. Measured with immunoSEQ multiplex PCR; TCRdb has only the in-frame clones, and not every one. The sample records 90,000 to 120,000 clones, around three quarters being singletons. Germline V gene sequence: CDR1 SGHRS, CDR2 YFSETQ. This CDR3 is built from 17 residues. V lost 0 bases and J 0 bases, leaving 15 bases between the germline ends. The source material was PBMCs. This TCR came from a man between 45 and 60 years old in good health and CMV-seropositive. The rearrangement joins TRBV5-1 to TRBJ1-2; D may be TRBD1 (6 bases). CDR3 in DNA: TGCGCCAGCAGCTTGGCCAGGGGATCTGACGCTAACTATGGCTACACCTTC. It translates to CASSLARGSDANYGYTF.